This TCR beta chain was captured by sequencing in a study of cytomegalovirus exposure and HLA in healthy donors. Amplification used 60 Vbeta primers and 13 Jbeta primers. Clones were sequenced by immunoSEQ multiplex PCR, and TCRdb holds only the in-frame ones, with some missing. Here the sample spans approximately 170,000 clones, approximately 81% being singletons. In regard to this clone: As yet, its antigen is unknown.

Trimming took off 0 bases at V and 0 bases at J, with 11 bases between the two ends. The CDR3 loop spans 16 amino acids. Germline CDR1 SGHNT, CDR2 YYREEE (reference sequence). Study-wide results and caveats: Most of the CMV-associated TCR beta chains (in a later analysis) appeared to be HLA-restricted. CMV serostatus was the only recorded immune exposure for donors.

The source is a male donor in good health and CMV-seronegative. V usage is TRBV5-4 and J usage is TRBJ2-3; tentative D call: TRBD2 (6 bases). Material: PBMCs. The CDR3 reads CASSLVIAASTDTQYF. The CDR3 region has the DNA TGTGCCAGCAGCTTGGTAATAGCGGCTAGCACAGATACGCAGTATTTT. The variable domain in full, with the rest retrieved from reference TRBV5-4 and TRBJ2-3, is ETGVTQSPTHLIKTRGQQVTLRCSSQSGHNTVSWYQQALGQGPQFIFQYYREEENGRGNFPPRFSGLQFPNYSSELNVNALELDDSALYLCASSLVIAASTDTQYFGPGTRLTVL.